A single sample is the source of the 8 T cell receptor beta chains below, sequenced in a study of T cells in Graves' hyperthyroidism and ophthalmopathy. What was amplified from RNA transcripts were TCR beta CDR3 regions. TCR CDR3 regions were first amplified by RT-PCR with HTBI primers. MiXCR, run by TCRdb on the multiplex PCR reads, gives a single entry per CDR3 protein. This repertoire shows about 580,000 distinct CDR3 sequences, about 45% found once; its top ten account for roughly 7.7%. The specimen sequenced was peripheral blood or thyroid tissue (not recorded which). The receptors come from a woman under 30 with Graves' hyperthyroidism.

This clonotype came up a few times. Likely a read error: the CDR3 ends without its conserved phenylalanine or tryptophan. Because the CDR3's place on the DNA is in doubt, the DNA is left out and the CDR3 is given as listed by TCRdb. The V gene is TRBV7-3, the J gene TRBJ2-2. Germline CDR1 and CDR2: SGHTA and FQGTGA. The CDR3 length equals 8 residues, ends included. The CDR3 protein is CASSPLVG.

The rearrangement uses TRBV6-5 and TRBJ2-7; 14 nucleotides align to TRBD2. The CDR3 is 16 residues long. Germline assignment: CDR1 MNHEY and CDR2 SVGAGI. The junction had 6 bases not matched to a gene; V was cut back by 6 bases and J by 2 bases. The CDR3 DNA sequence: TGTGCCAGCAGGTACGGGACTAGCGGGAGCCCCTACGAGCAGTACTTC. It yields the protein CASRYGTSGSPYEQYF.

With regard to this clonotype: Sequence at one end of the junction differs from germline and may be a read error. The rearrangement uses TRBV6-5 and TRBJ2-7; 8 bases map to TRBD2. Germline CDR1 and CDR2: MNHEY and SVGAGI. CDR3 length: 14 amino acids. For the CDR3, the DNA is TGTGCCAGCAGTTTACGGGAGGGGACCTACGGGCAGTACTTC. Translated: CASSLREGTYGQYF.

This clonotype was picked up many times. V usage is TRBV4-1 and J usage is TRBJ2-6; 10 bases fit TRBD1. The V segment lost 4 bases and the J segment 1 base; nucleotides outside the gene matches: 4. The germline gives CDR1 MGHRA, CDR2 YSYEKL. The CDR3 length is 17 residues. CDR3 in amino acids: CASSRTGGISGANVLTF. The CDR3 DNA is TGCGCCAGCAGCCGGACAGGGGGAATTTCTGGGGCCAACGTCCTGACTTTC.

This clonotype has at least ten counts. The chain carries TRBV4-1 and TRBJ2-7; D is tentatively TRBD1 or TRBD2 (6 bases each). The CDR3 is 14 residues long. Germline V gene lookup returns CDR1 MGHRA and CDR2 YSYEKL. Trimming stripped 3 bases from V and 4 bases from J, with 13 bases between. CDR3 sequence reads: CASSHPRGGYEQYF. In DNA, the CDR3 is TGCGCCAGCAGCCACCCCAGGGGAGGTTACGAGCAGTACTTC.

This clonotype was recorded at least ten times. The chain employs TRBV6-5 and TRBJ2-2; D may be TRBD1 (6 bases). Trimming removed 7 bases at V and 3 bases at J, with 12 bases between. The CDR3 length is 14 residues. Germline assignment: CDR1 MNHEY and CDR2 SVGAGI. DNA for the CDR3: TGTGCCAGCACCGGACAGCGAGACACCGGGGAGCTGTTTTTT. Protein: CASTGQRDTGELFF.

This clonotype was recorded at least ten times. The rearrangement links TRBV12-3 or TRBV12-4 to TRBJ1-1, with D maybe TRBD1 (6 bases). Trimming took 3 bases from V and 1 from J, leaving 12 bases between them. The CDR3 sequence is 15 residues long. CDR3 in DNA: TGTGCCAGCAGTTTGCGGGGGCGAGGGAACACTGAAGCTTTCTTT. Protein sequence: CASSLRGRGNTEAFF.

This clonotype was seen only a few times. The chain joins TRBV27 to TRBJ2-7; no reliable D call. Trimming took 10 bases from V and 0 from J, leaving 13 bases between them. The CDR3 extends over 13 amino acids. Germline V gene lookup returns CDR1 MNHEY and CDR2 SMNVEV (reference sequence). The DNA of the CDR3 is TGTGCCATCCGACAAGGCCTCTCCTACGAGCAGTACTTC. Translation: CAIRQGLSYEQYF.